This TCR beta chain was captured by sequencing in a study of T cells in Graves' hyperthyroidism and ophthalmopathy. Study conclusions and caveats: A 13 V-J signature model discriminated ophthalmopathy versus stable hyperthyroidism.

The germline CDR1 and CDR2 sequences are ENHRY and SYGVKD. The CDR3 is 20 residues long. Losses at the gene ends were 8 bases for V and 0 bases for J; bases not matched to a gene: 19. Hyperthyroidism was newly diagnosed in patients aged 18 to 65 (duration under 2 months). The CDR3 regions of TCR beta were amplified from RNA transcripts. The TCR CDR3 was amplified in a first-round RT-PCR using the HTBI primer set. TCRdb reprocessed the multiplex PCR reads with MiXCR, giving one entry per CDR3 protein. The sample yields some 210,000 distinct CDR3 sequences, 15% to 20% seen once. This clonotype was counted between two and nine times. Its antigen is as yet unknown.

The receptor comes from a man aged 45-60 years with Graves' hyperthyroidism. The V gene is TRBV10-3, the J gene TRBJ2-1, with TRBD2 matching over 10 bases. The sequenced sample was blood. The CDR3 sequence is CAISPSGRGGRSFSYNEQFF. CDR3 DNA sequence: TGTGCCATCTCCCCTAGCGGGAGAGGAGGGCGAAGTTTCTCCTACAATGAGCAGTTCTTC.